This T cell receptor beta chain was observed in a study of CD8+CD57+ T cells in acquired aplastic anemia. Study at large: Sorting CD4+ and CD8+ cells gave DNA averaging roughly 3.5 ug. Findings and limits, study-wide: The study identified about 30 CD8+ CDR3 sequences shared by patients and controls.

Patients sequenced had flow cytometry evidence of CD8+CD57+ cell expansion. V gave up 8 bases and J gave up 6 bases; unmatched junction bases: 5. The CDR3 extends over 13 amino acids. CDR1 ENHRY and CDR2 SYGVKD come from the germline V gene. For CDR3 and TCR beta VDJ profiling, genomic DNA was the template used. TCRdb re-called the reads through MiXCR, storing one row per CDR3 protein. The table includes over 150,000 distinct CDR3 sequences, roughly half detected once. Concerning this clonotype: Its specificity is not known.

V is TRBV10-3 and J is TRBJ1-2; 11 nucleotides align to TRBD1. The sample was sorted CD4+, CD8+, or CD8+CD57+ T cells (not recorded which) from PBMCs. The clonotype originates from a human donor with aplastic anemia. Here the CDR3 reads CAIRDRGGHGYTF. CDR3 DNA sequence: TGTGCCATCCGGGACAGGGGGGGGCATGGCTACACCTTC.